The clone carrying this T cell receptor beta chain was recorded only once. Given a much more abundant clone one base away, this may be a read error. RNA transcripts yielded amplified TCR beta CDR3 regions. HTBI primers primed a first-round RT-PCR, and a second-round multiplex PCR followed. TCRdb re-analysed the multiplex PCR reads in MiXCR, keeping a single row per CDR3 protein. The sample lists around 670,000 distinct CDR3 sequences, roughly 40% occurring once. Excluded: other autoimmune disease, uncontrolled infection, pregnancy or lactation. This entry belongs to a study of Graves' ophthalmopathy and Graves' hyperthyroidism. The CDR3 loop spans 14 amino acids.

This sequence joins TRBV12-3 or TRBV12-4 and TRBJ1-2, with TRBD1 matching 7 bases. The TCR comes from an adult man with Graves' ophthalmopathy. Sequences were obtained from peripheral blood. The CDR3 DNA is TGTGTCAGCAGGATGAACACAGGGGTGGAGGGCTACACCTTC. It is translated as CVSRMNTGVEGYTF.